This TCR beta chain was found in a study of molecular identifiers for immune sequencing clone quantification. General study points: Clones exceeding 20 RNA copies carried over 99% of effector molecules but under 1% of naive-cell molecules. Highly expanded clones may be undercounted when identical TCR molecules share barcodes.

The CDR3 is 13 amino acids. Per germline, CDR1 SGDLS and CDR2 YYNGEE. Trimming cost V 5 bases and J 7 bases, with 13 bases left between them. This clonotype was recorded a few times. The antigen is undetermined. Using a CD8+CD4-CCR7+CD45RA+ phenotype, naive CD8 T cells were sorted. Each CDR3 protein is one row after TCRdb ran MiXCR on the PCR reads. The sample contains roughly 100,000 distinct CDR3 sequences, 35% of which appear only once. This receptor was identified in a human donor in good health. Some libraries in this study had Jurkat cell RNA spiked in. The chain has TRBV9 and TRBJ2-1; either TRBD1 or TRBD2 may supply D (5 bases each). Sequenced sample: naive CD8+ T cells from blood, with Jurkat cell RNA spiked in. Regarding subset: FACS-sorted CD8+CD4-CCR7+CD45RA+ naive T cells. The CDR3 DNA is TGTGCCAGCAGGGGGGAGTATGGGAATGAGCAGTTCTTC. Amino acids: CASRGEYGNEQFF.